This T cell receptor (beta chain) was recorded in a study of technical replicates of blood from a few donors. The table came from immunoSEQ multiplex PCR; TCRdb's copy has only in-frame clones and leaves some out. The repertoire holds about 87,000 clones, with about 95% as singletons. The junction had 4 bases not matched to a gene; V was cut back by 5 bases and J by 3 bases. CDR1 and CDR2 (germline): MNHEY, SVGAGI. The CDR3 extends over 15 amino acids. Sequences were obtained from T cells isolated from PBMCs. The chain has TRBV6-5 and TRBJ2-1, with 10 bases identical to TRBD2. The sequence was obtained from a human donor in good health. The CDR3 DNA follows: TGTGCCAGCAGTCGAGCGGGAGGGAGCTACAATGAGCAGTTCTTC. It specifies CASSRAGGSYNEQFF.